Below are 17 T cell receptor beta chains sequenced from a single sample in a study of beta chain features in type 1 diabetes. Isolated RNA was reverse transcribed in full, so expressed TCRB transcripts were sequenced. Produced via immunoSEQ multiplex PCR; TCRdb's table is partial and in-frame only. The data contain fewer than 250,000 clones, around 10% of them singletons. Material for sequencing was naive CD4+ T cells from blood. The receptors here all came from a woman aged 18-29 years in good health.

This clone has a handful of counts. The chain couples TRBV5-1 to TRBJ2-2, with 13 bases fitting TRBD2. The CDR3 has 18 amino acids. After removal of 3 bases from V and 2 bases from J, the junction contained 7 bases not matched to a gene. The germline gives CDR1 SGHRS, CDR2 YFSETQ. The CDR3 DNA reads TGCGCCAGCAGCTCGACGACTAGCGGGGGGACTAACACCGGGGAGCTGTTTTTT. Its protein is CASSSTTSGGTNTGELFF.

This clone was observed a handful of times. This rearrangement joins TRBV10-2 to TRBJ2-3; 10 bases are a match to TRBD2. This CDR3 has 15 residues. Looked up from germline, CDR1 is WSHSY and CDR2 is SAAADI. With V trimmed by 8 bases and J by 2 bases, 7 bases remained unmatched. In DNA form, the CDR3 reads TGCGCCAGCCTACTAGCGGGGTGGGACACAGATACGCAGTATTTT. Its translation is CASLLAGWDTDTQYF.

This clone was recorded a few times. The chain employs TRBV9 and TRBJ2-1; 11 positions agree with TRBD2. Germline-derived CDR1 and CDR2 are SGDLS and YYNGEE. The CDR3 length is 15 residues. V lost 0 bases and J lost 10; bases outside the gene matches: 6. The chain's CDR3 is CASSVVAGGPREQFF. CDR3 DNA: TGTGCCAGCAGCGTAGTAGCGGGAGGGCCTAGGGAGCAGTTCTTC.

V gene TRBV6-6 combines with J gene TRBJ2-1, with 8 bases aligning to TRBD1. The V gene end was trimmed by 6 bases and the J gene end by 6 bases; junction bases not matched to a gene: 10. Germline CDR1 reads MNHNY; CDR2 reads SVGAGI (reference sequence). CDR3 length: 15 residues. CDR3 residues: CASSQGTGLPNEQFF. As DNA, the CDR3 is TGTGCCAGCAGCCAAGGGACAGGACTCCCCAATGAGCAGTTCTTC.

V gene TRBV18 combines with J gene TRBJ1-2; maybe TRBD1 (6 bases). The CDR3 loop spans 14 amino acids. Between the trimmed V and J ends, which lost 2 bases and 4 bases, there was a span of 11 bases. Germline loops: CDR1 KGHSH, CDR2 LQKENI. CDR3 sequence (DNA): TGTGCCAGCTCACCATGGGGGCAAGGCTATGGCTACACCTTC. It translates to CASSPWGQGYGYTF.

The J gene is TRBJ2-5, the V gene TRBV5-1; 14 bases map to TRBD2. This CDR3 is 21 amino acids long. Germline loops: CDR1 SGHRS, CDR2 YFSETQ. After removal of 2 bases from V and 2 bases from J, the junction contained 17 bases not matched to a gene. Here the CDR3 reads CASSLGTIRLAGGQRQETQYF. The CDR3 DNA follows: TGCGCCAGCAGCTTAGGCACAATTCGACTAGCGGGGGGGCAGAGGCAAGAGACCCAGTACTTC.

This clone has a handful of counts. J is TRBJ1-2 and V is TRBV5-1; D is unclear. The CDR3 totals 14 residues. V dropped 1 base and J dropped 6 bases, with 13 bases sitting between them. Per the germline V gene, CDR1 is SGHRS and CDR2 is YFSETQ. The CDR3 spells CASSLNSQTNGYTF. CDR3 bases: TGCGCCAGCAGCTTGAATTCGCAGACAAATGGCTACACCTTC.

CDR3 nucleotide sequence: TGTGCCAGCAGCTTAACGGGGGGCTACGAGCAGTACTTC. Its protein product is CASSLTGGYEQYF. This sequence joins TRBV11-3 and TRBJ2-7; 7 positions match TRBD2. The V gene's germline CDR1 is SGHNT and CDR2 YENEEA. The V segment lost 2 bases and the J segment 3 bases; nucleotides outside the gene matches: 1. There are 13 residues in the CDR3.

The sample holds a few counts of this clone. The chain is built from TRBV4-1 and TRBJ1-3; TRBD1 matches at 12 bases. Trimming cost V 2 bases and J 4 bases; bases outside gene matches: 9. The germline gives CDR1 MGHRA, CDR2 YSYEKL. The CDR3 loop spans 18 amino acids. In nucleotides, the CDR3 is TGCGCCAGCAGCCAAAGTAAGGGACAGGGGGCACGAGGAAACACCATATATTTT. It codes for CASSQSKGQGARGNTIYF.

This clone has just a few counts. The chain joins TRBV4-1 to TRBJ1-4; 8 bases match TRBD1. Germline V gene sequence: CDR1 MGHRA, CDR2 YSYEKL. The CDR3 totals 14 residues. V trimming: 2 bases; J trimming: 7 bases; junction bases outside the gene matches: 3. The CDR3 is CASSQLRGLEKLFF. The CDR3 DNA sequence: TGCGCCAGCAGCCAACTCAGGGGGCTTGAAAAACTGTTTTTT.

The table lists this clone with a few counts. The chain is built from TRBV6-1 and TRBJ2-1, with TRBD2 identical over 13 bases. The V gene's germline CDR1 is MNHNS and CDR2 SASEGT. CDR3 length: 16 amino acids. The V and J ends lost 3 bases and 6 bases, in that order; junction bases with no gene match: 5. In DNA form, the CDR3 reads TGTGCCAGCAGTGATCGGACTAGCGGGAGTAGCAATGAGCAGTTCTTC. Translation: CASSDRTSGSSNEQFF.

The chain uses TRBV11-2 and TRBJ2-4, with TRBD1 as a possible D gene (5 bases). The V end was cut by 1 base, the J end by 7 bases, with 14 bases between. Germline V gives CDR1 SGHAT, CDR2 FQNNGV. The CDR3 length is 15 residues. Here the CDR3 DNA reads TGTGCCAGCAGCTTAGCTACAGGTATGAGGAACATTCAGTACTTC. Protein sequence: CASSLATGMRNIQYF. Combining the CDR3 with reference TRBV11-2 and TRBJ2-4 gives the whole variable domain EAGVAQSPRYKIIEKRQSVAFWCNPISGHATLYWYQQILGQGPKLLIQFQNNGVVDDSQLPKDRFSAERLKGVDSTLKIQPAKLEDSAVYLCASSLATGMRNIQYFGAGTRLSVL.

The gene calls are TRBV25-1 and TRBJ1-4, with 10 bases matching TRBD1. The CDR3 sequence is 14 residues long. V trimming: 5 bases; J trimming: 4 bases; junction bases outside the gene matches: 1. Germline V gene data show CDR1 as MGHDK and CDR2 as SYGVNS. CDR3 sequence reads: CASSRTGGNEKLFF. The CDR3 DNA follows: TGTGCCAGCAGTAGGACAGGGGGTAATGAAAAACTGTTTTTT.

The CDR3 DNA is TGCGCCAGCAGCAGCATGCGGGGGAACACTGAAGCTTTCTTT. Its protein is CASSSMRGNTEAFF. V and J are TRBV4-1 and TRBJ1-1; D gene ambiguous. V was pared by 5 bases and J by 1 base, with 11 bases between. Germline CDR1 is MGHRA and CDR2 is YSYEKL. This CDR3 comprises 14 residues.

V usage is TRBV7-9 and J usage is TRBJ1-5; unclear D gene. Germline V CDR1 and CDR2: SEHNR, FQNEAQ (reference sequence). Trimming removed 1 base from V and 7 bases from J, with 11 bases in between. The CDR3 totals 14 residues. CDR3 in amino acids: CASSLGRSEQPQHF. In DNA form, the CDR3 reads TGTGCCAGCAGCTTAGGCCGGAGTGAACAGCCCCAGCATTTT.

There are a few counts of this clone. This CDR3 is also generated by other DNA sequences in the sample. This chain uses TRBV5-1 with TRBJ1-1; D uncertain. The V end was cut by 0 bases, the J end by 1 base, with 7 bases between. Germline-derived CDR1 and CDR2 are SGHRS and YFSETQ. This CDR3 has 14 amino acids. The CDR3 is CASSLVAENTEAFF. The CDR3 DNA follows: TGCGCCAGCAGCTTGGTGGCAGAGAACACTGAAGCTTTCTTT. The full variable domain, rest sourced from reference TRBV5-1 and TRBJ1-1, is KAGVTQTPRYLIKTRGQQVTLSCSPISGHRSVSWYQQTPGQGLQFLFEYFSETQRNKGNFPGRFSGRQFSNSRSEMNVSTLELGDSALYLCASSLVAENTEAFFGQGTRLTVV.

The CDR3 DNA reads TGTGCCAGCTCACCAATCCCTAGCGGGGGGCCAGCGACCTACGAGCAGTACTTC. Its translation is CASSPIPSGGPATYEQYF. V gene TRBV18 combines with J gene TRBJ2-7, with 11 bases aligning to TRBD2. CDR1 is KGHSH and CDR2 is LQKENI in the germline V gene. The CDR3 extends over 18 amino acids. V was pared by 2 bases and J by 2 bases, with 11 bases of the junction left unmatched.